Presented here are 16 T cell receptor beta chains from one specimen sequenced in a study of memory CD4+ T cells and cytomegalovirus serostatus. The sort gate was single viable CD3+CD4+CD8-CD45RO+ cells for memory CD4+ T cells. The assay was immunoSEQ multiplex PCR, and TCRdb's table has in-frame clones only and misses some. The sample includes some 44,000 clones, about 80% of them seen just once. Material for sequencing was memory CD4+ T cells from blood. The receptors here all came from an adult in good health and CMV-seronegative.

V and J are TRBV7-2 and TRBJ2-2; D gene unclear. CDR1 is SGHTA and CDR2 is FQGNSA in the germline V gene. The length of the CDR3 is 16 residues. V lost 2 bases and J 4 bases, leaving 14 bases between the germline ends. The CDR3: CASSLFQGSGTGELFF. CDR3 coding DNA: TGTGCCAGCAGCTTATTCCAAGGGTCAGGCACCGGGGAGCTGTTTTTT.

This rearrangement joins TRBV15 to TRBJ1-1; D remains unclear. With 2 bases removed from V and 1 base from J, the gap between germline ends came to 8 bases. From germline, CDR1 is LNHNV and CDR2 YYDKDF (reference sequence). The CDR3 extends over 14 amino acids. The CDR3 DNA reads as TGTGCCACCAGCAGACCGATTGAGAACACTGAAGCTTTCTTT. It encodes CATSRPIENTEAFF.

The chain is built from TRBV6-1 and TRBJ1-4; a possible D gene is TRBD1 (5 bases). CDR1 is MNHNS and CDR2 is SASEGT in the germline V gene. V was cut by 1 base and J by 3 bases, with 12 bases left in between. The CDR3 contains 16 residues. CDR3 DNA: TGTGCCAGCAGTGAAGTCGCAGGGCTGGCTAATGAAAAACTGTTTTTT. Translating gives CASSEVAGLANEKLFF.

The CDR3 DNA reads as TGTGCCAGCAGTCTGTCAGGGGGGGCGAATGAGCAGTTCTTC. Translation gives CASSLSGGANEQFF. This chain uses TRBV28 with TRBJ2-1; D may match TRBD1 or TRBD2 (7 bases each). CDR3 length: 14 amino acids. Germline values: CDR1 MDHEN, CDR2 SYDVKM. Between the trimmed V and J ends, which lost 5 bases and 7 bases, there was a span of 15 bases.

This sequence joins TRBV6-1 and TRBJ2-3; possible D gene TRBD2, 5 bases. This CDR3 spans 13 amino acids. In germline, CDR1 is MNHNS, CDR2 SASEGT. V gave up 8 bases and J gave up 2 bases, with 11 bases separating them. The CDR3 DNA reads as TGTGCCAGCGAGAGCGGCACCACAGATACGCAGTATTTT. Protein product: CASESGTTDTQYF.

The rearrangement joins TRBV27 to TRBJ1-2, with 12 bases matching TRBD1. The germline V gene encodes CDR1 MNHEY and CDR2 SMNVEV (reference sequence). The junction had 9 bases not matched to a gene; V was cut back by 3 bases and J by 4 bases. The CDR3 extends over 17 amino acids. CDR3 amino acids: CASSFDGTGGNLYGYTF. The CDR3 DNA reads TGTGCCAGCAGTTTTGACGGGACAGGGGGCAACCTCTATGGCTACACCTTC.

This clone is judged medium-sized. The chain recombines TRBV7-2 with TRBJ1-1; TRBD1 matches at 7 bases. Trimming removed 3 bases from V and 0 bases from J; junction bases left unmatched: 4. Germline values: CDR1 SGHTA, CDR2 FQGNSA. CDR3 size: 15 residues. DNA for the CDR3: TGTGCCAGCAGCTTTCAGACAGGGCTGAACACTGAAGCTTTCTTT. This encodes CASSFQTGLNTEAFF. The whole variable domain, remainder taken from reference TRBV7-2 and TRBJ1-1, is GAGVSQSPSNKVTEKGKDVELRCDPISGHTALYWYRQSLGQGLEFLIYFQGNSAPDKSGLPSDRFSAERTGGSVSTLTIQRTQQEDSAVYLCASSFQTGLNTEAFFGQGTRLTVV.

J is TRBJ1-4 and V is TRBV4-1; D perhaps matches TRBD1 (5 bases). The CDR3 runs 15 residues. Per germline, CDR1 MGHRA and CDR2 YSYEKL. V was trimmed by 0 bases and J by 8 bases, leaving 13 bases between them. CDR3 sequence (DNA): TGCGCCAGCAGCCAAGATACGGGGGTTGGGGAAAAACTGTTTTTT. It codes for CASSQDTGVGEKLFF.

This clone appeared a single time. The V call is TRBV5-4, the J call TRBJ2-6, with a weak D call TRBD1 (6 bases). The length of the CDR3 is 15 residues. V lost 0 bases, J lost 2 bases, and 6 bases lay in between. The germline V gene has CDR1 SGHNT and CDR2 YYREEE (reference sequence). The CDR3 protein is CASSLGGPGANVLTF. The CDR3 nucleotides are TGTGCCAGCAGCTTGGGGGGGCCTGGGGCCAACGTCCTGACTTTC.

A few counts support this clone. The chain employs TRBV5-6 and TRBJ2-7; tentative D call: TRBD1 (5 bases). CDR1 SGHDT and CDR2 YYEEEE come from the germline V gene. V was shortened by 4 bases and J by 2 bases, with 16 bases between the two germline ends. The CDR3 length is 15 residues. The CDR3 DNA reads as TGTGCCAGCAGCGGAACAGGAAAACTTACCTACGAGCAGTACTTC. Protein product: CASSGTGKLTYEQYF.

The V call is TRBV6-5, the J call TRBJ1-3; tentatively, D is TRBD1 (6 bases). Trimming removed 5 bases from V and 6 bases from J, with 17 bases in between. Per the germline V gene, CDR1 is MNHEY and CDR2 is SVGAGI. CDR3 length: 15 residues. The CDR3 DNA follows: TGTGCCAGCAGTAACAATCCCAGGGGCCCAAACACCATATATTTT. This translates into CASSNNPRGPNTIYF.

V gene TRBV28 combines with J gene TRBJ1-2, with TRBD1 matching 8 bases. Looked up from germline, CDR1 is MDHEN and CDR2 is SYDVKM. The J segment lost 0 bases and the V segment lost 7 bases, leaving 7 bases of the junction unmatched. The CDR3 has 15 residues. CDR3 DNA: TGTGCCAGCACCTCGGACAGGGCAACTAACTATGGCTACACCTTC. Its protein is CASTSDRATNYGYTF.

This clone showed up just a few times. The rearrangement joins TRBV11-1 to TRBJ2-3; 11 bases are shared with TRBD2. CDR3 length equals 14 residues. J lost 5 bases, V lost 2 bases, and 0 bases had no gene match. Germline V CDR1 and CDR2: SGHAT, FQDESV (reference sequence). The CDR3 coding sequence is TGTGCCAGCAGCTTACTAGCGGGGGGAGATACGCAGTATTTT. As protein: CASSLLAGGDTQYF.

The chain carries TRBV18 and TRBJ1-5, with D hard to call. There are 13 residues in the CDR3. V was pared by 6 bases and J by 6 bases, with 12 bases between. Germline CDR1 and CDR2: KGHSH and LQKENI. For the CDR3, the DNA is TGTGCCAGCTCCGGCGCATTGAGTCAGCCCCAGCATTTT. The encoded protein is CASSGALSQPQHF.

This chain joins TRBV30 and TRBJ2-5; D is uncertain. Trimming stripped 5 bases from V and 4 bases from J, with 17 bases between. CDR3 length equals 14 residues. Germline CDR1 is GTSNPN and CDR2 is SVGIG (reference sequence). The CDR3 bases are TGTGCCTGGGGACGCGTAGCCCCGCCAGAGACCCAGTACTTC. It is translated as CAWGRVAPPETQYF.

The rearrangement links TRBV29-1 to TRBJ2-1, with TRBD2 matching over 8 bases. The CDR3 extends over 15 amino acids. Germline assignment: CDR1 SQVTM and CDR2 ANQGSEA. V shed 1 base and J 6 bases; nucleotides not matched to a gene: 8. CDR3: CSVEVGTSSGNEQFF. The CDR3 nucleotides read TGCAGCGTTGAAGTAGGGACTAGTTCGGGCAATGAGCAGTTCTTC.